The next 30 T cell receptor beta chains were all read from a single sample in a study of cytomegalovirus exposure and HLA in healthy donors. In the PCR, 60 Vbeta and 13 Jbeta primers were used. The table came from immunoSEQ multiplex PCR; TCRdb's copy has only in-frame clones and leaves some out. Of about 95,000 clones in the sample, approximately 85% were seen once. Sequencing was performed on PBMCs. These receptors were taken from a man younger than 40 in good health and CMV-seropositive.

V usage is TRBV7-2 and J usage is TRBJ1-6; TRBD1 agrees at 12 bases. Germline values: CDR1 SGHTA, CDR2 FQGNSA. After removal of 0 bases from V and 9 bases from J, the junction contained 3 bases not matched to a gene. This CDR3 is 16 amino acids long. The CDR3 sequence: CASSLAGTGGISPLHF. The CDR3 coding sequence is TGTGCCAGCAGCTTAGCGGGGACAGGGGGCATTTCACCCCTCCACTTT.

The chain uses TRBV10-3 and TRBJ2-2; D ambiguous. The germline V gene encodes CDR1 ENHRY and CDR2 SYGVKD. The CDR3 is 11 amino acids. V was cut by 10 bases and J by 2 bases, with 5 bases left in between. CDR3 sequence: CASLNTGELFF. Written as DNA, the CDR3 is TGTGCCAGTCTAAACACCGGGGAGCTGTTTTTT.

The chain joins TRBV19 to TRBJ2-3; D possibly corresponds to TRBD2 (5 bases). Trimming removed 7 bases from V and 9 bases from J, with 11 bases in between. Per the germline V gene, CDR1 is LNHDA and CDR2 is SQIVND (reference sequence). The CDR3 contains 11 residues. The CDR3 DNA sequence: TGTGCCAGTATTCAAGGGAGCACGCAGTATTTT. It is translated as CASIQGSTQYF.

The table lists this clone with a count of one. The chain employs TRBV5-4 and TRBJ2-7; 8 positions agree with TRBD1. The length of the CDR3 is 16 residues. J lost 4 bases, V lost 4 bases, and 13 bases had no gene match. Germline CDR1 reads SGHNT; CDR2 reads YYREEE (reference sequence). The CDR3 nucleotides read TGTGCCAGCAGCCCTGGGACAGGTGGGTTGAATTACGAGCAGTACTTC. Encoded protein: CASSPGTGGLNYEQYF. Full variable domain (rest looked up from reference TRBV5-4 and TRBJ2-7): ETGVTQSPTHLIKTRGQQVTLRCSSQSGHNTVSWYQQALGQGPQFIFQYYREEENGRGNFPPRFSGLQFPNYSSELNVNALELDDSALYLCASSPGTGGLNYEQYFGPGTRLTVT.

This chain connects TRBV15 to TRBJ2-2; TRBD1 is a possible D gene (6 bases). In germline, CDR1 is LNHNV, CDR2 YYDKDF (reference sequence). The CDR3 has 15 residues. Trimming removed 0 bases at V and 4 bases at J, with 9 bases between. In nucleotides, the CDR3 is TGTGCCACCAGCAGAGAACAGGGAAGCACCGGGGAGCTGTTTTTT. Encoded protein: CATSREQGSTGELFF. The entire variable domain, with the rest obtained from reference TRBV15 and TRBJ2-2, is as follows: DAMVIQNPRYQVTQFGKPVTLSCSQTLNHNVMYWYQQKSSQAPKLLFHYYDKDFNNEADTPDNFQSRRPNTSFCFLDIRSPGLGDTAMYLCATSREQGSTGELFFGEGSRLTVL.

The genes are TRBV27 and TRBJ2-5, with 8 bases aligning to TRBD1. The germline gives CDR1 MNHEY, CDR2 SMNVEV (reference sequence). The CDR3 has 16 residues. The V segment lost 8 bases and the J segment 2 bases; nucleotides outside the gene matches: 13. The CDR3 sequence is CASGIEPWTGQETQYF. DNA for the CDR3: TGTGCCAGCGGGATCGAACCCTGGACAGGGCAAGAGACCCAGTACTTC.

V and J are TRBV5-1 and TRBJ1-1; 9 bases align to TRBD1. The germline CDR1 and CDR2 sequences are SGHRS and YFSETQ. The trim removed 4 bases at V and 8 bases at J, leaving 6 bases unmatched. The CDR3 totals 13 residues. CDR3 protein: CASSQGQGGEAFF. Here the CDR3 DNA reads TGCGCCAGCAGCCAGGGACAGGGAGGGGAAGCTTTCTTT.

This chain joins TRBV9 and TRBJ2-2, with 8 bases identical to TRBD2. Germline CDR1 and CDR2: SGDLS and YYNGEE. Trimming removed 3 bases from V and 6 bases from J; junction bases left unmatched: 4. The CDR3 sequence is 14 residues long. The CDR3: CASSDGRGAGELFF. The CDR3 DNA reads TGTGCCAGCAGCGACGGGAGGGGGGCCGGGGAGCTGTTTTTT.

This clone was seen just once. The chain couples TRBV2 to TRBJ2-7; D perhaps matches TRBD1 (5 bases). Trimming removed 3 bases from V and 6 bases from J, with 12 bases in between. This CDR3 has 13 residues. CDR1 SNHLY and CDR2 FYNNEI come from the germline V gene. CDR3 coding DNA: TGTGCCAGCAGTGAGCAGGGTTCAGGCGAGCAGTACTTC. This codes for CASSEQGSGEQYF.

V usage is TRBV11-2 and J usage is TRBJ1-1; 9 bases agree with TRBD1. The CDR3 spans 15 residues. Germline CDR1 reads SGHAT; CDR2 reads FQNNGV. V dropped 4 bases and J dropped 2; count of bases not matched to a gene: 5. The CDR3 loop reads CASSWTGVPNTEAFF. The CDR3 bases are TGTGCCAGCAGCTGGACAGGGGTGCCTAACACTGAAGCTTTCTTT.

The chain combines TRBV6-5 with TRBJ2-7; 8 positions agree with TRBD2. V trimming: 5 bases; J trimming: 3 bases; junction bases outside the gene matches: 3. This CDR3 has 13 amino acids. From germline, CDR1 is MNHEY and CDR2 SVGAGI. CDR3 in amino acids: CASSRAGVYEQYF. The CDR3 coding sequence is TGTGCCAGCAGTCGAGCGGGAGTCTACGAGCAGTACTTC.

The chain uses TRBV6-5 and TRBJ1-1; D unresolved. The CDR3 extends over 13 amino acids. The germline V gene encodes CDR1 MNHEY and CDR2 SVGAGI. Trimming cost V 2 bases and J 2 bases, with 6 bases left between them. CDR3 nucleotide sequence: TGTGCCAGCAGTTACAATTTAAACACTGAAGCTTTCTTT. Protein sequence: CASSYNLNTEAFF.

The chain's CDR3 is CASSSGQGFSGYTF. CDR3 nucleotides: TGTGCCAGCAGCTCGGGACAGGGGTTCAGTGGCTACACCTTC. This chain connects TRBV7-2 to TRBJ1-2; TRBD1 matches 10 bases. V trimming: 4 bases; J trimming: 7 bases; junction bases outside the gene matches: 6. The germline gives CDR1 SGHTA, CDR2 FQGNSA. The CDR3 sequence is 14 residues long.

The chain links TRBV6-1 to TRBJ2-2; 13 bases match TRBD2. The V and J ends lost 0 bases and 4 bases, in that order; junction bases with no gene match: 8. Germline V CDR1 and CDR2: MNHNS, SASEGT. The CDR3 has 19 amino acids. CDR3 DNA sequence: TGTGCCAGCAGTGAAGCTTGGACTAGCGGGAGCTTGGGCACCGGGGAGCTGTTTTTT. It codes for CASSEAWTSGSLGTGELFF.

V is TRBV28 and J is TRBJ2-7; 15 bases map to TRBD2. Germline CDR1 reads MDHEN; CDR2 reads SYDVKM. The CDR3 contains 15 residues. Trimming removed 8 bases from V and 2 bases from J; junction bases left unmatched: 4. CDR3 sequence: CASRGLAGGTYEQYF. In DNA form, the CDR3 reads TGTGCCAGCCGAGGACTAGCGGGAGGGACCTACGAGCAGTACTTC.

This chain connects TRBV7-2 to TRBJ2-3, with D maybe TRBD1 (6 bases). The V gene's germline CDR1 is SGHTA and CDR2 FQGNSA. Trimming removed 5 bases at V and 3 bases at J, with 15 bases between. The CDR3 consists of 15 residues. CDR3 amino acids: CASSSNRVLTDTQYF. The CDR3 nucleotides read TGTGCCAGCAGCAGTAACAGGGTGTTGACAGATACGCAGTATTTT.

The CDR3 reads CASSGNWDRENYGYTF. CDR3 in DNA: TGTGCCAGCAGCGGGAATTGGGACAGAGAGAACTATGGCTACACCTTC. J is TRBJ1-2 and V is TRBV9; 7 nucleotides line up with TRBD1. V trimming: 3 bases; J trimming: 2 bases; junction bases outside the gene matches: 10. CDR1 and CDR2 from the germline V gene are SGDLS and YYNGEE. This CDR3 is 16 amino acids long.

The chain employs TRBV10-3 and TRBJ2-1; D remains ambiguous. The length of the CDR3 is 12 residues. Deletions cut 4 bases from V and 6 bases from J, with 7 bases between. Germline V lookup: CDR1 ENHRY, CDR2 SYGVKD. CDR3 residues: CAISAQRNEQFF. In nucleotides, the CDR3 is TGTGCCATCAGTGCTCAGCGCAATGAGCAGTTCTTC.

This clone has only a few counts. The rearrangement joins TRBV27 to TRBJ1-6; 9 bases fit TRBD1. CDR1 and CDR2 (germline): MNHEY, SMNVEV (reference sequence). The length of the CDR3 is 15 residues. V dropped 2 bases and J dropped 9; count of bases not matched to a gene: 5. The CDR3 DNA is TGTGCCAGCAGTTTAATAGGGACAGGGACTTCACCCCTCCACTTT. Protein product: CASSLIGTGTSPLHF.

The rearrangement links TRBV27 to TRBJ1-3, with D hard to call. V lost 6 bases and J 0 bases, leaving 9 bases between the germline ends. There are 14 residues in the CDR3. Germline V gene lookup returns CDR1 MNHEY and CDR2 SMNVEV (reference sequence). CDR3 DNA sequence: TGTGCCAGCAGCCCCGGTAACTCTGGAAACACCATATATTTT. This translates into CASSPGNSGNTIYF.

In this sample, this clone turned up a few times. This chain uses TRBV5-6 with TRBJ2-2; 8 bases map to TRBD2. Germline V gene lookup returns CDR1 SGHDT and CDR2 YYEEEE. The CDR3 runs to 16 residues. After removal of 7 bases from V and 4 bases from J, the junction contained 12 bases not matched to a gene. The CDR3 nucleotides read TGTGCCAGCGAGGGACTAGGGGGAAGCAGCACCGGGGAGCTGTTTTTT. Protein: CASEGLGGSSTGELFF.

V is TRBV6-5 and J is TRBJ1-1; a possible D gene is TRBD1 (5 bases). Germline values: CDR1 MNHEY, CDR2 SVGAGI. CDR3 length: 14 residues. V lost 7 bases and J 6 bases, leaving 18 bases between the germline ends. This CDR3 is CASKGSREVAEAFF. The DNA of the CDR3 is TGTGCCAGCAAGGGGAGTAGGGAGGTGGCTGAAGCTTTCTTT.

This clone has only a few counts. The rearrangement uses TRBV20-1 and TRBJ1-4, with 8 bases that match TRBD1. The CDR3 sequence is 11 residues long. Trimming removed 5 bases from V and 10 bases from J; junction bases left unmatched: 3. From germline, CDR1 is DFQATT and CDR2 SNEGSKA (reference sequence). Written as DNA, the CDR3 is TGCAGTGCTGGGGACAGGCCAAAACTGTTTTTT. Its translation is CSAGDRPKLFF.

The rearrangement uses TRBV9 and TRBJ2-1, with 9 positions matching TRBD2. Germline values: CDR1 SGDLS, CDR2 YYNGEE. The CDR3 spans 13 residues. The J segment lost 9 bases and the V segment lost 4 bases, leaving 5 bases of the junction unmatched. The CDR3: CASSTSGRFEQFF. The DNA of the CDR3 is TGTGCCAGCAGCACCAGCGGGAGGTTTGAGCAGTTCTTC.

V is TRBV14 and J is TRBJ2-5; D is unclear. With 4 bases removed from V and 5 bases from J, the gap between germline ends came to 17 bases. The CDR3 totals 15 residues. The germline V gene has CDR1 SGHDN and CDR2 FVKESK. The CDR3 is CASSLRAMNSETQYF. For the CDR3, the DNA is TGTGCCAGCAGCCTCCGAGCAATGAATTCGGAGACCCAGTACTTC.

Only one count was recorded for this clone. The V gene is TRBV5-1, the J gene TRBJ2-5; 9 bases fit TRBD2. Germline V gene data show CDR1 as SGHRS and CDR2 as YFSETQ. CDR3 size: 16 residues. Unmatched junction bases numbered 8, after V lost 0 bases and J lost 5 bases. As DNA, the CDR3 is TGCGCCAGCAGCTTGGCTGGGACTAGCAGGGGGGAGACCCAGTACTTC. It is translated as CASSLAGTSRGETQYF.

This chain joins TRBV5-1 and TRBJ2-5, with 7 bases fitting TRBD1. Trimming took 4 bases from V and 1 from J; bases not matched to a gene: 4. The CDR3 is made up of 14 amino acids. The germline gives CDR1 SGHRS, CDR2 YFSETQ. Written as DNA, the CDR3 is TGCGCCAGCAGCGTGACAGGGTCCCAAGAGACCCAGTACTTC. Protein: CASSVTGSQETQYF.

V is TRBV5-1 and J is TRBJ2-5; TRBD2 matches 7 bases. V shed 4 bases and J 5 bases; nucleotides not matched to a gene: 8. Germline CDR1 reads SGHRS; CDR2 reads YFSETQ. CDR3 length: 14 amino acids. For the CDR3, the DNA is TGCGCCAGCAGCCCGGACGGACTAGAGGAGACCCAGTACTTC. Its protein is CASSPDGLEETQYF.

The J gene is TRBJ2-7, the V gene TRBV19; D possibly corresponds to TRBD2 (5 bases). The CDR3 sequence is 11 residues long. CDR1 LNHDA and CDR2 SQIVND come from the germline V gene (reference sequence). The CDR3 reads CASGSLYEQYF. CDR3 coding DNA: TGTGCGAGTGGGAGTCTCTACGAGCAGTACTTC.

CDR3 nucleotide sequence: TGTGCCAGCAGCGTAGACAGCTCTGGAAACACCATATATTTT. This codes for CASSVDSSGNTIYF. This sequence joins TRBV9 and TRBJ1-3; no clear D gene. The V and J ends lost 0 bases and 0 bases respectively, with 4 bases between them. The CDR3 totals 14 residues. CDR1 is SGDLS, CDR2 YYNGEE, per germline.